The 21 T cell receptor beta chains given below trace back to one sample, sequenced in a study of blood T cell repertoires in COVID-19. Data came from immunoSEQ multiplex PCR; TCRdb stores just in-frame clones and leaves some out. The sample yields more than 200,000 clones, around 90% seen once. The sample comprised PBMCs or T cells enriched from blood (not recorded which). The origin of the receptors is a woman aged 45-60 years who had recovered from COVID-19.

Concerning this clone itself: Other nucleotide sequences from this sample produce the same CDR3. The chain carries TRBV12-3 or TRBV12-4 and TRBJ1-1; D unresolved. V shed 2 bases and J shed 0 bases, with 4 bases lying between them. The length of the CDR3 is 13 residues. CDR3 sequence (DNA): TGTGCCAGCAGTTTATTCATGAACACTGAAGCTTTCTTT. This gives the protein CASSLFMNTEAFF.

This clone has just a few counts. This chain uses TRBV28 with TRBJ1-6; 9 bases map to TRBD1. J lost 10 bases, V lost 2 bases, and 3 bases had no gene match. Germline loops: CDR1 MDHEN, CDR2 SYDVKM. This CDR3 has 14 residues. The CDR3 DNA reads as TGTGCCAGCAGTTTAAACAGGGGGCGATCACCCCTCCACTTT. Its protein is CASSLNRGRSPLHF.

CDR3 amino acids: CASSYSGYTGELFF. The CDR3 DNA follows: TGTGCCAGCAGTTATTCCGGGTACACCGGGGAGCTGTTTTTT. V and J are TRBV6-2 or TRBV6-3 and TRBJ2-2; the D is unclear. The CDR3 has 14 residues. Germline V gene data show CDR1 as MNHEY and CDR2 as SVGEGT. The V and J ends lost 3 bases and 3 bases respectively, with 8 bases between them.

This chain uses TRBV3-1 (or the pseudogene TRBV3-2) with TRBJ1-1; weak D call: TRBD1 (5 bases). V lost 2 bases and J 6 bases, leaving 13 bases between the germline ends. CDR1 and CDR2 from the germline V gene are LGHDT and YNNKEL (reference sequence). The CDR3 contains 14 residues. CDR3 protein: CASSQWGREAEAFF. The CDR3 bases are TGTGCCAGCAGCCAATGGGGGAGGGAGGCTGAAGCTTTCTTT.

This sequence joins TRBV18 and TRBJ1-1; 7 nucleotides match TRBD1. Germline V gene lookup returns CDR1 KGHSH and CDR2 LQKENI. This CDR3 has 14 residues. V lost 3 bases, J lost 4 bases, and 5 bases stayed unmatched. The CDR3 bases are TGTGCCAGCTCACCTACAGGGGTTGGCACTGAAGCTTTCTTT. Translation: CASSPTGVGTEAFF.

This clone was seen once. The chain joins TRBV11-2 to TRBJ1-2; D is uncertain. The CDR3 runs 13 residues. Trimming removed 4 bases from V and 4 bases from J, with 10 bases in between. CDR1 is SGHAT and CDR2 is FQNNGV in the germline V gene. This CDR3 reads CASSSTTFYGYTF. The CDR3 nucleotides read TGTGCCAGCAGCTCAACAACATTCTATGGCTACACCTTC.

The chain carries TRBV4-1 and TRBJ2-4, with D possibly matching TRBD1 (7 bases). Germline loops: CDR1 MGHRA, CDR2 YSYEKL. The CDR3 consists of 17 residues. The V and J ends lost 1 base and 0 bases respectively, with 13 bases between them. The CDR3 loop is CASSQVRGQPAKNIQYF. For the CDR3, the DNA is TGCGCCAGCAGCCAAGTGCGGGGACAGCCAGCCAAAAACATTCAGTACTTC.

This chain uses TRBV19 with TRBJ1-6; maybe TRBD1 (5 bases). CDR1 is LNHDA, CDR2 SQIVND, per germline (reference sequence). V lost 4 bases and J 7 bases, leaving 11 bases between the germline ends. The CDR3 runs to 14 residues. In DNA form, the CDR3 reads TGTGCCAGTAGTAGTGCGACAGCAAATTCACCCCTCCACTTT. Protein product: CASSSATANSPLHF.

The chain couples TRBV19 to TRBJ2-1; 7 positions match TRBD1. The CDR3 has 14 residues. Germline CDR1 is LNHDA and CDR2 is SQIVND (reference sequence). V trimming: 6 bases; J trimming: 8 bases; junction bases outside the gene matches: 10. CDR3 amino acids: CASSLGTAYDEQFF. For the CDR3, the DNA is TGTGCCAGTAGCCTTGGGACAGCTTATGATGAGCAGTTCTTC.

The sample holds one count of this clone. The chain is built from TRBV2 and TRBJ2-7; 8 bases line up with TRBD2. CDR3 length equals 13 residues. Trimming removed 7 bases from V and 6 bases from J; junction bases left unmatched: 8. Germline CDR1 reads SNHLY; CDR2 reads FYNNEI. The CDR3 reads CASMSGRVAEQYF. CDR3 nucleotides: TGTGCCAGCATGAGCGGGAGAGTCGCCGAGCAGTACTTC.

The CDR3 coding sequence is TGTGCCAGCAGCTTACGGGGGGGCGACACTGAAGCTTTCTTT. This translates into CASSLRGGDTEAFF. This rearrangement joins TRBV13 to TRBJ1-1; tentatively, D is TRBD1 (6 bases). The germline V gene has CDR1 PRHDT and CDR2 FYEKMQ (reference sequence). The CDR3 has 14 residues. The V end lost 2 bases, the J end lost 3 bases, and 10 bases lay between the germline ends.

The chain couples TRBV21-1 to TRBJ1-6; TRBD1 is the table's D call and was not checked against the DNA. TRBV21-1 is labeled a pseudogene. This CDR3 has 12 residues. CDR3 loop: CASVQGNSPLHF. CDR3 nucleotide sequence: TGTGCCAGCGTTCAGGGCAATTCACCCCTCCACTTT.

The chain couples TRBV7-9 to TRBJ2-1; TRBD2 matches 9 bases. J lost 7 bases, V lost 0 bases, and 4 bases had no gene match. From germline, CDR1 is SEHNR and CDR2 FQNEAQ (reference sequence). The CDR3 is 15 residues long. CDR3 amino acids: CASSLALAGANEQFF. For the CDR3, the DNA is TGTGCCAGCAGCTTAGCATTAGCGGGAGCGAATGAGCAGTTCTTC.

In the case of this clone: Other DNA sequences in the sample encode the same CDR3. This chain links TRBV28 with TRBJ1-2; D ambiguous. V shed 3 bases and J shed 2 bases, with 7 bases lying between them. Germline loops: CDR1 MDHEN, CDR2 SYDVKM. This CDR3 comprises 13 residues. CDR3 sequence: CASSLRGNYGYTF. In DNA form, the CDR3 reads TGTGCCAGCAGTTTGAGAGGAAACTATGGCTACACCTTC.

V gene TRBV5-8 combines with J gene TRBJ1-6; D may be TRBD1 (6 bases). V lost 4 bases, J lost 0 bases, and 11 bases lay in between. Per germline, CDR1 SGHTS and CDR2 YDEGEE. This CDR3 comprises 16 residues. The CDR3 DNA sequence: TGTGCCAGCAGCCGGACAGATAGCTCCTATAATTCACCCCTCCACTTT. Its protein is CASSRTDSSYNSPLHF. Using reference TRBV5-8 and TRBJ1-6 for the parts outside the CDR3, the full variable domain is EAGVTQSPTHLIKTRGQQATLRCSPISGHTSVYWYQQALGLGLQFLLWYDEGEERNRGNFPPRFSGRQFPNYSSELNVNALELEDSALYLCASSRTDSSYNSPLHFGNGTRLTVT.

The chain has TRBV3-1 (or the pseudogene TRBV3-2) and TRBJ2-1; TRBD2 aligns across 8 bases. V lost 4 bases and J lost 6; bases outside the gene matches: 8. CDR1 LGHDT and CDR2 YNNKEL come from the germline V gene (reference sequence). The CDR3 contains 15 residues. CDR3 sequence (DNA): TGTGCCAGCAGCCCCAGCGGGAGTAGTATCAATGAGCAGTTCTTC. It codes for CASSPSGSSINEQFF.

The chain has TRBV27 and TRBJ2-2, with 9 bases matching TRBD2. This CDR3 comprises 16 residues. V lost 2 bases and J lost 5; bases outside the gene matches: 6. Germline V CDR1 and CDR2: MNHEY, SMNVEV (reference sequence). DNA for the CDR3: TGTGCCAGCAGTTTAGCGGGAGGGCCTTGGACCGGGGAGCTGTTTTTT. This gives the protein CASSLAGGPWTGELFF.

This rearrangement joins TRBV7-2 to TRBJ1-5, with TRBD1 as a possible D gene (5 bases). Trimming shortened V by 5 bases and J by 4 bases, and 12 bases separated the two germline ends. The CDR3 is 14 residues long. CDR1 is SGHTA and CDR2 is FQGNSA in the germline V gene. CDR3 sequence: CASSQGWENQPQHF. DNA for the CDR3: TGTGCCAGCAGCCAGGGCTGGGAAAATCAGCCCCAGCATTTT.

The chain uses TRBV18 and TRBJ2-1; 11 bases align to TRBD1. Per germline, CDR1 KGHSH and CDR2 LQKENI. V was clipped by 5 bases and J by 4 bases; unmatched bases: 4. The CDR3 spans 15 residues. In nucleotides, the CDR3 is TGTGCCAGCTCAACCGGGACAGGGGGTTACAATGAGCAGTTCTTC. As protein: CASSTGTGGYNEQFF.

This chain uses TRBV13 with TRBJ2-3, with TRBD2 matching over 12 bases. V shed 5 bases and J 5 bases; nucleotides not matched to a gene: 5. Germline CDR1 and CDR2: PRHDT and FYEKMQ (reference sequence). This CDR3 region has 15 residues. The CDR3 DNA is TGTGCCAGCAGCGAAGCGGGACTAGCGGGAGATACGCAGTATTTT. As protein: CASSEAGLAGDTQYF.

This clone was counted once. This chain links TRBV5-1 with TRBJ1-2, with 8 bases identical to TRBD1. V dropped 0 bases and J dropped 7; count of bases not matched to a gene: 5. CDR1 SGHRS and CDR2 YFSETQ come from the germline V gene. The CDR3 spans 14 residues. This chain's CDR3 is CASSLGGQGSGYTF. CDR3 in DNA: TGCGCCAGCAGCTTGGGAGGACAGGGAAGTGGCTACACCTTC.